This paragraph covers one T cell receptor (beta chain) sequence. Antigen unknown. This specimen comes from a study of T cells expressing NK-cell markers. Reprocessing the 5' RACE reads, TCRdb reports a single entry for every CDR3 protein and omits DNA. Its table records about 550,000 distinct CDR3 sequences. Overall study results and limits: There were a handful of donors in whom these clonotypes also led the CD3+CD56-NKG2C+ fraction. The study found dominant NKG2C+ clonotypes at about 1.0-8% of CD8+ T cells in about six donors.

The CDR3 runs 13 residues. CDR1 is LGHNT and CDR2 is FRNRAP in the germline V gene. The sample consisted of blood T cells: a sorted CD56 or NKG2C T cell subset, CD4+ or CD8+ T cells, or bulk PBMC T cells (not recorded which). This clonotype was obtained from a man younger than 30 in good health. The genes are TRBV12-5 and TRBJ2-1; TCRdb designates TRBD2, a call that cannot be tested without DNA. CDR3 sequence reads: CAIGGLANNEQFF.